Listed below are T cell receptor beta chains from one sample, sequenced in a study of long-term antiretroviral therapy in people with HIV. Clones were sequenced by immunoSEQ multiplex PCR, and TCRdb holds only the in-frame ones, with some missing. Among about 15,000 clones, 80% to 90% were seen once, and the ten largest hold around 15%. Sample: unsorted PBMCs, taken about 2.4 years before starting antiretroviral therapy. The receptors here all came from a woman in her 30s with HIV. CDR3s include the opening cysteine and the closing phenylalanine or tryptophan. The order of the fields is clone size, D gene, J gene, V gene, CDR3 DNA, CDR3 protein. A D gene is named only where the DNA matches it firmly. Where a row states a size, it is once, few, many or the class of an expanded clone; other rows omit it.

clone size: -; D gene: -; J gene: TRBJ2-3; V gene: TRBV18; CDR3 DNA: TGTGCCAGCTCACCATGGGGCAGGGCGGCAGATACGCAGTATTTT; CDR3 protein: CASSPWGRAADTQYF
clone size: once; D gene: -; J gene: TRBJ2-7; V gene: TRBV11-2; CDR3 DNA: TGTGCCAGCAGTTCTACGAGCGAGCAGTACTTC; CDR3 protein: CASSSTSEQYF
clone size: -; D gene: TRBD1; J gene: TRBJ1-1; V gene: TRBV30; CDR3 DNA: TGTGCCTGGAGTCCCCCAGGGGGCAGGTTGAACACTGAAGCTTTCTTT; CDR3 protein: CAWSPPGGRLNTEAFF
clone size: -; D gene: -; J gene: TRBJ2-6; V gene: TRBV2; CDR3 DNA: TGTGCCAGCAGTGCAGATATAACCTTCGGGGCCAACGTCCTGACTTTC; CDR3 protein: CASSADITFGANVLTF
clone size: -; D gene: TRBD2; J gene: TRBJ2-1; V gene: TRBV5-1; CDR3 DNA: TGCGCCAGCAGCTTCCACCCTGTCGGCGCGGGGGCCTACAATGAGCAGTTCTTC; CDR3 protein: CASSFHPVGAGAYNEQFF
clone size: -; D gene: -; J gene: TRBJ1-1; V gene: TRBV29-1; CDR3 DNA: TGCAGCGTTGAACAAGGGGATAAGGGGACTGAAGCTTTCTTT; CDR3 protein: CSVEQGDKGTEAFF
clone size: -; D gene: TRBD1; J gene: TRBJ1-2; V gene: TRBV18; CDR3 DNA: TGTGCCAGCTCACCGGACAGGGAATGGTATGGCTACACCTTC; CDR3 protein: CASSPDREWYGYTF
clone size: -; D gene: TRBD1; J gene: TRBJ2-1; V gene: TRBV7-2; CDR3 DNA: TGTGCCAGCAGCACACACCCGGGGACAGGGATCTACAATGAGCAGTTCTTC; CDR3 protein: CASSTHPGTGIYNEQFF
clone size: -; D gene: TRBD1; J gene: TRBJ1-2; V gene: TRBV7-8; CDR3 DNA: TGTGCCAGCAGCCCGGGGACAGACTATGGCTACACCTTC; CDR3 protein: CASSPGTDYGYTF
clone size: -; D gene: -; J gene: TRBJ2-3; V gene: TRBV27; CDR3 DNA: TGTGCCAGTACTAGCTGGGGGGGGCCTACAGATACGCAGTATTTT; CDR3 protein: CASTSWGGPTDTQYF
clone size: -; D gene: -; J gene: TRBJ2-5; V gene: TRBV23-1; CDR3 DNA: TGCGCCCTCGACCTCTGGGGGACGGAGACCCAGTACTTC; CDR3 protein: CALDLWGTETQYF
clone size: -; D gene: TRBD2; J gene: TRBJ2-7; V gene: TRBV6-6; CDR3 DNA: TGTGCCAGCAGTTACGCTCGGGGGGGCACTTACGAGCAGTACTTC; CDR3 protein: CASSYARGGTYEQYF
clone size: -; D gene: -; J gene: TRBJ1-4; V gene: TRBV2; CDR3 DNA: TGTGCCAGCAGTGACGGGCAGGGAAATGAAAAACTGTTTTTT; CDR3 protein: CASSDGQGNEKLFF
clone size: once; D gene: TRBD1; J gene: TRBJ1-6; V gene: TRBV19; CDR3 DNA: TGTGCCAGTAACCTAGCTCGGGACAGTAATAATTCACCCCTCCACTTT; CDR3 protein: CASNLARDSNNSPLHF
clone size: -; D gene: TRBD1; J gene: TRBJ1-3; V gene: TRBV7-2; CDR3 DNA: TGTGCCAGCAGCGCCGGGACAGGGTTATCGGGAGGAAACACCATATATTTT; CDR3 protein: CASSAGTGLSGGNTIYF
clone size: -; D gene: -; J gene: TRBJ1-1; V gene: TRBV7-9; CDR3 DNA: TGTGCCAGCAGCTTAGCCGAGAACACTGAAGCTTTCTTT; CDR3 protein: CASSLAENTEAFF
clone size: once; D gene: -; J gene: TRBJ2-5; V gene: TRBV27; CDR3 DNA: TGTGCCAGCAGTTTAAGGGCATATGGGGGGCGAGAGACCCAGTACTTC; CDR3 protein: CASSLRAYGGRETQYF
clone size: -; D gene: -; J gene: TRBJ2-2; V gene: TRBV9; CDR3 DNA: TGTGCCAGCACCGCCTCCGCCACCGGGGAGCTGTTTTTT; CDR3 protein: CASTASATGELFF
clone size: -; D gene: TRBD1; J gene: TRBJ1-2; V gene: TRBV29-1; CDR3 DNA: TGCAGCGTTGAAGTGGTTCAGGGGGCAGACTATGGCTACACCTTC; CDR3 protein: CSVEVVQGADYGYTF
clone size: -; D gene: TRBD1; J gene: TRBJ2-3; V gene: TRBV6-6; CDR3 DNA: TGTGCCAGCAGTTTCGACAGGGGCACAGATACGCAGTATTTT; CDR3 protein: CASSFDRGTDTQYF
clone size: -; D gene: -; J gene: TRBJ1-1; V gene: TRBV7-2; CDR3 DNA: TGTGCCAGCAGACAATTAAGGGGTACAGGGATTGGTGCTGAAGCTTTCTTT; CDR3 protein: CASRQLRGTGIGAEAFF
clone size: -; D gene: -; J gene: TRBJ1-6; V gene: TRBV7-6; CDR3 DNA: TGTGCCAGCAGCTTATCTCGACAGGCCAATTCACCCCTCCACTTT; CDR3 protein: CASSLSRQANSPLHF
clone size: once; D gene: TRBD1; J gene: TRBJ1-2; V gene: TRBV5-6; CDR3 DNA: TGTGCCAGCAGCCTAGGGACAGCAGTCCTCAACTATGGCTACACCTTC; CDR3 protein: CASSLGTAVLNYGYTF
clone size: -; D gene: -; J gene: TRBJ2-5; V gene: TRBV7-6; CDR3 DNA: TGTGCCAGCAGCTTACAAAAGTTGGGGACCTTCCAGGCGGAGACCCAGTACTTC; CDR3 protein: CASSLQKLGTFQAETQYF
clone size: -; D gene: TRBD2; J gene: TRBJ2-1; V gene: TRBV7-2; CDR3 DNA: TGTGCCAGCAGCAGCACCGGGACTAGTCCTGAGCAGTTCTTC; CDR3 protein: CASSSTGTSPEQFF
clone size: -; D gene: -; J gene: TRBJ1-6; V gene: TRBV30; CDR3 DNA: TGTGCCTGGAGTAAGGGGTCCTATAATTCACCCCTCCACTTT; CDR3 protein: CAWSKGSYNSPLHF
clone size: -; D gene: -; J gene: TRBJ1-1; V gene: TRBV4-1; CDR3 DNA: TGCGCCAGCAGCCAAGATCGGGGGGTCGCTGAAGCTTTCTTT; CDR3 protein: CASSQDRGVAEAFF
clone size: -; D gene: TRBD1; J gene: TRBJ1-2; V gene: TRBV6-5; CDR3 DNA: TGTGCCAGCAAGGGACAGGGCTATGGCTACACCTTC; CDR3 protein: CASKGQGYGYTF
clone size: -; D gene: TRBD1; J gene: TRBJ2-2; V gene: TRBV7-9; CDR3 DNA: TGTGCCAGCAGTTACGCTAAACCGGGACAGCATGCCGGGGAGCTGTTTTTT; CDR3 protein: CASSYAKPGQHAGELFF
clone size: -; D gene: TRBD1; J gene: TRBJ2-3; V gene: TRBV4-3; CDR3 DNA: TGCGCCAGCAGCCAAGACAGGGGGCGCCCACACGATACGCAGTATTTT; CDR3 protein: CASSQDRGRPHDTQYF
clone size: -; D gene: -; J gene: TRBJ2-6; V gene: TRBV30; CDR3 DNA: TGTGCCTGGAGCCCATCCTCTGGGGCCAACGTCCTGACTTTC; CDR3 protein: CAWSPSSGANVLTF
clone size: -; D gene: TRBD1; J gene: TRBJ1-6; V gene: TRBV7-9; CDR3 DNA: TGTGCCAGCAGCCCACCGGACAGGGAAAGATCACCCCTCCACTTT; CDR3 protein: CASSPPDRERSPLHF
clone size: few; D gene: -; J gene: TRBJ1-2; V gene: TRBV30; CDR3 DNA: TGTGCCTGGAGTGTAGGGCCATTTGGCGGCTACACCTTC; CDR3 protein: CAWSVGPFGGYTF
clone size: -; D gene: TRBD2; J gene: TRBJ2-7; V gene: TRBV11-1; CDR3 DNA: TGTGCCAGCAGCCTCTACGGGGGGTCCTACGAGCAGTACTTC; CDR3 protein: CASSLYGGSYEQYF
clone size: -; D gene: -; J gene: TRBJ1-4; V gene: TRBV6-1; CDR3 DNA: TGTGCCAGCAGTGATTTACGGGGGGCGGGCGAAAAACTGTTTTTT; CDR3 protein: CASSDLRGAGEKLFF
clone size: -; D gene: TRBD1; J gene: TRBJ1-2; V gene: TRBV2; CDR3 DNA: TGTGCCAGCAATTTACAGGGGGCAAAAAACTATGGCTACACCTTC; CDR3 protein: CASNLQGAKNYGYTF
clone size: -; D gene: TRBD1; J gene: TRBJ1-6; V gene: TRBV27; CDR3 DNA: TGTGCCAGCAGGACCGGACAGGAGAATTCACCCCTCCACTTT; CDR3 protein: CASRTGQENSPLHF
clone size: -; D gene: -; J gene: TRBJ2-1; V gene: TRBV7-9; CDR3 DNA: TGTGCCAGCAGCTTAGAAGATGAGCAGTTCTTC; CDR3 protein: CASSLEDEQFF
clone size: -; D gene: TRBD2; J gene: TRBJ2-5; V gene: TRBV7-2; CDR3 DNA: TGTGCCAGCAGCCTATACCGTAGCGGGGGGGCAAAGACCCAGTACTTC; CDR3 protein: CASSLYRSGGAKTQYF
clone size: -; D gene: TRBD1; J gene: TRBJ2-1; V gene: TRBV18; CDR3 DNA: TGTGCCAGCTCGCGTCATCAACAGGGGTACGCCGACAATGAGCAGTTCTTC; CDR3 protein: CASSRHQQGYADNEQFF
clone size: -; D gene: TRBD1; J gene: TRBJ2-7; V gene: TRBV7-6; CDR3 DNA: TGTGCCAGCAGCCTCCAGGGGGCCGACTACGAGCAGTACTTC; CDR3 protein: CASSLQGADYEQYF
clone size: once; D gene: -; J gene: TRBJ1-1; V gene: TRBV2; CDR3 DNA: TGTGCCAGCAGTGAAGAGGGATTAGGAACTGAAGCTTTCTTT; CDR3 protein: CASSEEGLGTEAFF
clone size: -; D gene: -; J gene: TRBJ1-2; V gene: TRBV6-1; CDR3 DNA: TGTGCCAGCACGGTAAGGCGGGCTTCGAATGGCTACACCTTC; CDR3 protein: CASTVRRASNGYTF
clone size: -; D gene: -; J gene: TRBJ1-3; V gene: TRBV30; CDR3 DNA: TGTGCCTGGAGTCCGGGCCGAACCATATATTTT; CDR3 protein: CAWSPGRTIYF
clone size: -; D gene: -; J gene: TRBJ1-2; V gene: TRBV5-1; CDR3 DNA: TGCGCCAGCAGCCGCGACGCGACCATAGGGCGCTATGGCTACACCTTC; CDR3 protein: CASSRDATIGRYGYTF
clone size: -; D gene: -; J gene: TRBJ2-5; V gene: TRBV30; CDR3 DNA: TGTGCCTTTGACCTGGAGACCCAGTACTTC; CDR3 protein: CAFDLETQYF
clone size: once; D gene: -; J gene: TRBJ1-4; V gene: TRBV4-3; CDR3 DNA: TGCGCCAGCAGCCATCCTAGGGGAGGCCGGGGGGGGAAACTGTTTTTT; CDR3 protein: CASSHPRGGRGGKLFF